The source of this T cell receptor (beta chain) is a study of human T cells and chemical hapten exposure. Extraction yielded total RNA from whole blood (unfractionated). Individual cDNA molecules had unique molecular identifiers attached to them by the library. In the original processing: Sample TCR totals centred on a median of 95,638, ranging about 23,224 to 700,000. Using its own MiXCR run on the reads, TCRdb lists one record per CDR3 protein. TCRdb's processing, not the authors', yielded these V and J calls. In the table there are more than 100,000 distinct CDR3 sequences, about 8.9% of which are singletons. CDR1 and CDR2 (germline): MNHEY, SMNVEV (reference sequence). The CDR3 contains 13 residues. V lost 3 bases, J lost 4 bases, and 7 bases lay in between.

The J gene is TRBJ1-5, the V gene TRBV27; D call uncertain. This TCR was sampled from a human donor in good health. Some clones in this sample may be carry-over from other donors' samples. Sample: whole blood. CDR3 in DNA: TGTGCCAGCAGTTTTTTAGAAAATCAGCCCCAGCATTTT. This translates into CASSFLENQPQHF.